Listed here are 20 T cell receptor beta chains from one sample, sequenced in a study of blood T cells in healthy people across ages. A second PCR, run for 7 to 11 cycles, used a sample-barcoded 5' primer plus a J-beta primer mix. TCRdb ran MiXCR on the 5' RACE reads and lists one entry per CDR3 protein. The sample has 1.5 million to 2 million distinct CDR3 sequences, 25% to 30% seen once. The sequencing sample was made of blood. The receptors come from a woman aged 25-40 years in good health.

V usage is TRBV30 and J usage is TRBJ2-5; D is perhaps TRBD1 (6 bases). The CDR3 covers 15 residues. Trimming took 3 bases from V and 4 from J, leaving 18 bases between them. CDR1 and CDR2 (germline): GTSNPN, SVGIG (reference sequence). The CDR3 sequence: CAWRAQGSIVETQYF. CDR3 DNA: TGTGCCTGGAGGGCACAGGGTTCGATCGTAGAGACCCAGTACTTC.

The V call is TRBV24-1, the J call TRBJ2-1; 9 positions match TRBD2. Per germline, CDR1 KGHDR and CDR2 SFDVKD. This CDR3 is built from 15 residues. V was pared by 10 bases and J by 4 bases, with 10 bases of the junction left unmatched. This CDR3 reads CATATGGGAYNEQFF. The CDR3 nucleotides are TGTGCCACTGCGACTGGCGGGGGGGCTTACAATGAGCAGTTCTTC.

Of note for this clonotype: The CDR3 ends on some other residue instead of the conserved phenylalanine or tryptophan, so this is likely a read error. CDR3 sequence: CASSLDSVNPEAFL. Here the CDR3 DNA reads TGCGCCAGCAGCTTGGACAGCGTGAACCCTGAAGCTTTCTTG. The J gene is TRBJ1-1, the V gene TRBV5-1; D unclear. This CDR3 is 14 amino acids long. Germline V lookup: CDR1 SGHRS, CDR2 YFSETQ.

The genes are TRBV2 and TRBJ2-7; D might be TRBD2 (5 bases). Germline V gives CDR1 SNHLY, CDR2 FYNNEI. This CDR3 spans 12 amino acids. Trimming took off 9 bases at V and 5 bases at J, with 14 bases between the two ends. Here the CDR3 DNA reads TGTGCCAGATCTAGGGCCGGGAACGAGCAGTACTTC. It yields the protein CARSRAGNEQYF. Drawing the rest from reference TRBV2 and TRBJ2-7, the complete variable domain is EPEVTQTPSHQVTQMGQEVILRCVPISNHLYFYWYRQILGQKVEFLVSFYNNEISEKSEIFDDQFSVERPDGSNFTLKIRSTKLEDSAMYFCARSRAGNEQYFGPGTRLTVT.

The sample holds many counts of this clonotype. This chain uses TRBV20-1 with TRBJ2-1, with TRBD2 matching over 7 bases. J lost 4 bases, V lost 5 bases, and 11 bases had no gene match. The CDR3 spans 15 residues. Germline V gene data show CDR1 as DFQATT and CDR2 as SNEGSKA (reference sequence). This chain's CDR3 is CSALTSRWGYNEQFF. CDR3 coding DNA: TGCAGTGCTCTGACTAGCAGGTGGGGGTACAATGAGCAGTTCTTC.

The rearrangement links TRBV15 to TRBJ2-3; D is ambiguous. The CDR3 extends over 12 amino acids. Germline V gene lookup returns CDR1 LNHNV and CDR2 YYDKDF (reference sequence). Trimming shortened V by 5 bases and J by 3 bases, and 6 bases separated the two germline ends. CDR3: CATSSLTDTQYF. The DNA of the CDR3 is TGTGCCACCAGCTCCCTAACAGATACGCAGTATTTT.

As regards this clonotype: At one boundary the junction diverges from the germline segment, which might be a read error. The chain links TRBV18 to TRBJ2-5, with a weak D call TRBD2 (6 bases). CDR1 is KGHSH and CDR2 is LQKENI in the germline V gene. This CDR3 has 16 residues. This CDR3 reads CASSPLPQGGGEAQYF. The CDR3 bases are TGTGCCAGCTCACCACTGCCGCAGGGAGGTGGAGAGGCCCAGTACTTC.

As regards this clonotype: A read error may produce the germline difference seen at one junction end. The chain joins TRBV10-3 to TRBJ2-5, with 11 bases lining up with TRBD2. Judging by the DNA end, TRBJ2-7 fits better; the J call may be wrong. Germline CDR1 and CDR2: ENHRY and SYGVKD. The CDR3 totals 14 residues. The CDR3 here is CASSYKLAGGEQYF. The DNA of the CDR3 is TGTGCCAGCAGTTACAAGCTAGCGGGAGGCGAGCAGTACTTC.

This clonotype was seen a few times. The chain employs TRBV7-8 and TRBJ1-2; D may be TRBD1 (6 bases). Between the trimmed V and J ends, which lost 4 bases and 4 bases, there was a span of 16 bases. CDR3 size: 15 residues. Germline loops: CDR1 SGHVS, CDR2 FQNEAQ. The CDR3 DNA sequence: TGTGCCAGCAGCTCAGGCACGGGGGCAGTCTATGGCTACACCTTC. Its protein is CASSSGTGAVYGYTF.

This clonotype was counted between two and nine times. The rearrangement links TRBV7-9 to TRBJ1-2, with 8 positions matching TRBD1. The V gene end was trimmed by 5 bases and the J gene end by 7 bases; junction bases not matched to a gene: 3. This CDR3 comprises 12 residues. CDR1 SEHNR and CDR2 FQNEAQ come from the germline V gene (reference sequence). The CDR3 is CASSTGQGGYTF. CDR3 bases: TGTGCCAGCAGCACAGGACAGGGTGGCTACACCTTC.

In the case of this clonotype: A much larger clone lies one base from this, so it may be a read error. The gene calls are TRBV7-2 and TRBJ2-3; TRBD2 agrees at 10 bases. Germline lookup yields CDR1 SGHTA and CDR2 FQGNSA. This CDR3 contains 15 residues. Trimming cost V 1 base and J 4 bases; bases outside gene matches: 2. CDR3 sequence reads: CASSLGLAGPDTQYF. The CDR3 DNA is TGTGCCAGCAGCTTAGGACTAGCGGGCCCAGATACGCAGTATTTT.

This clonotype was recorded many times. The J gene is TRBJ2-7, the V gene TRBV29-1, with TRBD1 matching 7 bases. Looked up from germline, CDR1 is SQVTM and CDR2 is ANQGSEA. J lost 0 bases, V lost 3 bases, and 5 bases had no gene match. The CDR3 is 14 amino acids. The CDR3 DNA is TGCAGCGTTGAGTCTTGGGACAGCTCCTACGAGCAGTACTTC. Its protein is CSVESWDSSYEQYF.

This clonotype was observed a single time. This chain joins TRBV27 and TRBJ1-5, with a weak D call TRBD1 (5 bases). The CDR3 is made up of 13 amino acids. The germline V gene has CDR1 MNHEY and CDR2 SMNVEV (reference sequence). Deletions cut 6 bases from V and 3 bases from J, with 9 bases between. The CDR3 region is CASRTTANQPQHF. In DNA form, the CDR3 reads TGTGCCAGCAGAACGACAGCCAATCAGCCCCAGCATTTT.

This clonotype has more than one count but fewer than ten. The J gene is TRBJ2-4, the V gene TRBV25-1; D gene uncertain. The end of the DNA aligns better with TRBJ2-7, so the J call may be wrong. This CDR3 region has 13 residues. Germline V gene sequence: CDR1 MGHDK, CDR2 SYGVNS. CDR3 sequence reads: CASSDGLRDEQYF. The CDR3 DNA follows: TGTGCCAGCAGTGACGGTTTAAGGGACGAGCAGTACTTC.

The chain has TRBV11-2 and TRBJ2-1; TRBD1 matches at 8 bases. The CDR3 spans 15 residues. Germline CDR1 SGHAT, CDR2 FQNNGV. The V and J ends lost 4 bases and 6 bases, in that order; junction bases with no gene match: 8. Here the CDR3 reads CASSSRDRGVNEQFF. The DNA of the CDR3 is TGTGCCAGCAGCTCCAGAGACAGGGGAGTCAATGAGCAGTTCTTC. Based on the CDR3 plus reference TRBV11-2 and TRBJ2-1, the full variable domain is EAGVAQSPRYKIIEKRQSVAFWCNPISGHATLYWYQQILGQGPKLLIQFQNNGVVDDSQLPKDRFSAERLKGVDSTLKIQPAKLEDSAVYLCASSSRDRGVNEQFFGPGTRLTVL.

This clonotype was observed many times. The chain joins TRBV29-1 to TRBJ2-1; D gene unclear. The V gene lost 5 bases and the J gene lost 0 bases, with 14 bases spanning the gap. CDR1 SQVTM and CDR2 ANQGSEA come from the germline V gene. The CDR3 runs to 15 residues. CDR3: CSVNRPESSYNEQFF. In DNA form, the CDR3 reads TGCAGCGTTAACCGACCAGAGAGCTCCTACAATGAGCAGTTCTTC.

This chain connects TRBV7-9 to TRBJ2-5; D is unresolved. V was clipped by 6 bases and J by 6 bases, with 17 bases between them. Per the germline V gene, CDR1 is SEHNR and CDR2 is FQNEAQ (reference sequence). The length of the CDR3 is 14 residues. CDR3 sequence reads: CASSFLTSHKTQYF. Here the CDR3 DNA reads TGTGCCAGCAGTTTCCTGACTTCCCACAAGACCCAGTACTTC.

This chain connects TRBV6-2 or TRBV6-3 to TRBJ2-1, with D tentatively TRBD2 (6 bases). The CDR3 runs to 15 residues. The germline V gene has CDR1 MNHEY and CDR2 SVGEGT. Trimming left V 5 bases short and J 5 bases short, with 16 bases between. DNA for the CDR3: TGTGCCAGCAGTCCCCGGACTACCACGGACAATGAGCAGTTCTTC. This encodes CASSPRTTTDNEQFF.

There are many counts of this clonotype. The V call is TRBV5-1, the J call TRBJ2-7, with no clear D. There are 14 residues in the CDR3. Trimming cost V 4 bases and J 6 bases, with 17 bases left between them. Germline V gene lookup returns CDR1 SGHRS and CDR2 YFSETQ. The CDR3 DNA reads as TGCGCCAGCAGCCCCGACCCCCTCATTGGCGAGCAGTACTTC. Its protein is CASSPDPLIGEQYF. Full variable domain (rest looked up from reference TRBV5-1 and TRBJ2-7): KAGVTQTPRYLIKTRGQQVTLSCSPISGHRSVSWYQQTPGQGLQFLFEYFSETQRNKGNFPGRFSGRQFSNSRSEMNVSTLELGDSALYLCASSPDPLIGEQYFGPGTRLTVT.

This chain joins TRBV4-2 and TRBJ1-2; weak D call: TRBD1 (5 bases). Per germline, CDR1 LGHNA and CDR2 YNFKEQ. The CDR3 contains 15 residues. V dropped 0 bases and J dropped 2 bases, with 10 bases sitting between them. The CDR3 protein is CASSQDPAGNYGYTF. The CDR3 DNA reads as TGTGCCAGCAGCCAAGATCCGGCAGGGAACTATGGCTACACCTTC.